These T cell receptor beta chains were read from a single sample in a study of preoperative IRX-2 immunotherapy in early breast cancer. Repertoires were generated with immunoSEQ multiplex PCR, while TCRdb's copy carries only in-frame clones and drops some. The data show about 27,000 clones, about 77% seen once. Sequencing was performed on lymph node tissue, taken before IRX-2 immunotherapy. These receptors came from a human donor with breast cancer. Both conserved end residues are part of each CDR3. The D gene is left open where the match is weak. A row's size may be missing; if present it is once, few, many or a size class.

CASSYEAYYGYTF	TGTGCCAGCAGTTACGAAGCGTACTATGGCTACACCTTC	TRBJ1-2	NA	few	TRBV6-8
CASSLPGVGNTEAFF	TGTGCCAGCAGCCTCCCCGGCGTCGGGAACACTGAAGCTTTCTTT	TRBJ1-1	NA	few	TRBV6-8
CATSRGQGVRYGYTF	TGTGCCACCAGCAGGGGACAGGGGGTTCGGTATGGCTACACCTTC	TRBJ1-2	TRBD1	few	TRBV15
CASTSMGTTPSPLHF	TGTGCCAGCACCTCTATGGGGACGACACCTTCACCCCTCCACTTT	TRBJ1-6	NA	NA	TRBV11-3
CASTLNRGHEKLFF	TGTGCCAGCACCTTGAACAGGGGGCACGAAAAACTGTTTTTT	TRBJ1-4	TRBD1	NA	TRBV6-8
CASSDLLSSYNEQFF	TGTGCCAGCAGTGACTTATTGAGCTCCTACAATGAGCAGTTCTTC	TRBJ2-1	NA	NA	TRBV7-2
CASRVRDSRNYGYTF	TGTGCCAGCAGAGTAAGAGACAGCCGAAACTATGGCTACACCTTC	TRBJ1-2	NA	NA	TRBV6-8
CASSFSQNTEAFF	TGTGCCAGCAGCTTTAGTCAGAACACTGAAGCTTTCTTT	TRBJ1-1	NA	NA	TRBV7-1
CASSPGQGRGLAQYF	TGCGCCAGCAGCCCGGGACAGGGGAGAGGACTGGCCCAGTACTTC	TRBJ2-5	TRBD1	NA	TRBV5-1
CASSGFAGGYTEAFF	TGCGCCAGCAGCGGATTCGCAGGGGGCTACACTGAAGCTTTCTTT	TRBJ1-1	TRBD1	NA	TRBV5-1
CASSTPGRNTGELFF	TGTGCCAGTAGTACCCCCGGGCGGAACACCGGGGAGCTGTTTTTT	TRBJ2-2	NA	NA	TRBV19
CASSLSRRAGGQFF	TGTGCCAGCAGTTTAAGTAGAAGGGCAGGGGGGCAGTTCTTC	TRBJ2-1	TRBD1	few	TRBV28
CASSQGQGENTEAFF	TGCGCCAGCAGCCAGGGACAGGGTGAGAACACTGAAGCTTTCTTT	TRBJ1-1	TRBD1	NA	TRBV4-1
CASSPQAAPAYGYTF	TGTGCCAGCAGCCCTCAGGCAGCCCCCGCTTATGGCTACACCTTC	TRBJ1-2	NA	once	TRBV11-3
CATIGLAGGPETQYF	TGTGCCACCATCGGACTAGCGGGGGGTCCAGAGACCCAGTACTTC	TRBJ2-5	TRBD2	few	TRBV6-8
CASSYQTGAVGSPLHF	TGTGCCAGCAGCTACCAGACAGGGGCAGTTGGTTCACCCCTCCACTTT	TRBJ1-6	TRBD1	NA	TRBV11-3
CASSGGGNTIYF	TGTGCCAGCTCGGGTGGGGGAAACACCATATATTTT	TRBJ1-3	NA	few	TRBV6-8
CASSLWALGRRNEKLFF	TGTGCCAGCAGTTTATGGGCGCTAGGACGGAGAAATGAAAAACTGTTTTTT	TRBJ1-4	NA	NA	TRBV28
CASSLVGQSSTGELFF	TGTGCCAGCAGCTTAGTCGGACAATCAAGCACCGGGGAGCTGTTTTTT	TRBJ2-2	NA	once	TRBV11-3
CSVETVMNTEAFF	TGCAGCGTTGAGACTGTTATGAACACTGAAGCTTTCTTT	TRBJ1-1	NA	NA	TRBV29-1
CASTLPEGYGYTF	TGTGCCAGCACCCTACCCGAGGGATATGGCTACACCTTC	TRBJ1-2	NA	NA	TRBV12-5
CASTRRGSGEKLFF	TGTGCCAGCACCAGGAGGGGGAGCGGTGAAAAACTGTTTTTT	TRBJ1-4	NA	few	TRBV11-3
CASSSDRWNTEAFF	TGTGCCAGCAGCTCCGACCGATGGAACACTGAAGCTTTCTTT	TRBJ1-1	NA	NA	TRBV11-3
CASSNWENEQYF	TGTGCCAGTAGTAACTGGGAAAACGAGCAGTACTTC	TRBJ2-7	NA	NA	TRBV19
CASSYGGTGLQPQHF	TGTGCCAGTAGTTATGGTGGGACTGGACTTCAGCCCCAGCATTTT	TRBJ1-5	NA	NA	TRBV19
CASSRSGSLVTNYGYTF	TGTGCCAGCAGTCGTTCCGGCTCCCTAGTCACTAACTATGGCTACACCTTC	TRBJ1-2	NA	once	TRBV6-8
CASSTGVPTGELFF	TGTGCCAGCAGCACAGGGGTGCCAACCGGGGAGCTGTTTTTT	TRBJ2-2	TRBD1	NA	TRBV11-3
CASSSSSYEQYF	TGTGCCAGCAGTTCCAGCTCCTACGAGCAGTACTTC	TRBJ2-7	NA	once	TRBV28
CASSGGPSTDTQYF	TGTGCCAGCAGCGGGGGACCGAGCACAGATACGCAGTATTTT	TRBJ2-3	NA	NA	TRBV6-8
CASNALAGGPYEQYF	TGTGCCAGCAATGCCTTAGCGGGGGGCCCCTACGAGCAGTACTTC	TRBJ2-7	TRBD2	NA	TRBV9
CASSDHSYNSPLHF	TGCGCCAGCAGTGATCACTCCTATAATTCACCCCTCCACTTT	TRBJ1-6	NA	NA	TRBV10-2
CASSQPNEPQHF	TGTGCCAGCAGTCAACCCAACGAGCCCCAGCATTTT	TRBJ1-5	NA	NA	TRBV6-8
CASRPYVGALFF	TGTGCCAGCAGGCCCTACGTCGGTGCGCTGTTTTTT	TRBJ2-2	NA	NA	TRBV6-8
CASSATAGSAKNIQYF	TGTGCCAGCAGCGCTACGGCGGGGTCCGCCAAAAACATTCAGTACTTC	TRBJ2-4	NA	NA	TRBV11-3
CASSPGGRDLNTEAFF	TGTGCCAGCAGCCCTGGTGGCAGAGATCTGAACACTGAAGCTTTCTTT	TRBJ1-1	NA	NA	TRBV7-1
CASSYSTVNTEAFF	TGTGCCAGCAGTTACTCGACGGTGAACACTGAAGCTTTCTTT	TRBJ1-1	NA	NA	TRBV6-8
CASSFDGTTDTQYF	TGTGCCAGCAGCTTCGACGGGACAACTGATACGCAGTATTTT	TRBJ2-3	NA	few	TRBV11-3
CASSSADRENEKLFF	TGTGCCAGCAGTTCCGCGGACAGGGAAAATGAAAAACTGTTTTTT	TRBJ1-4	TRBD1	NA	TRBV6-8
CSVETTGDTEAFF	TGCAGCGTAGAAACAACAGGGGACACTGAAGCTTTCTTT	TRBJ1-1	TRBD1	NA	TRBV29-1
CASSPGRLSYEQYF	TGTGCCAGCTCACCAGGCAGGCTCTCCTACGAGCAGTACTTC	TRBJ2-7	NA	few	TRBV18
CASSPQGAGGWNTEAFF	TGTGCCAGCTCACCACAGGGGGCAGGGGGCTGGAACACTGAAGCTTTCTTT	TRBJ1-1	TRBD1	NA	TRBV18
CASSLEGWGTEAFF	TGCGCCAGCAGCTTAGAGGGTTGGGGCACTGAAGCTTTCTTT	TRBJ1-1	NA	few	TRBV5-1
CASSLVRGVEQYF	TGTGCCAGCAGTTTAGTCAGGGGGGTCGAGCAGTACTTC	TRBJ2-7	NA	NA	TRBV28
CASSNPGQSTYEQYF	TGTGCCAGCAGTAACCCGGGACAGAGTACCTACGAGCAGTACTTC	TRBJ2-7	TRBD1	NA	TRBV6-8
CASSLHRGSYEQYF	TGTGCCAGCAGCCTTCACAGGGGTTCCTACGAGCAGTACTTC	TRBJ2-7	TRBD1	NA	TRBV11-3
CASSLTDRAGNTIYF	TGTGCCAGCAGCTTAACGGACAGGGCGGGAAACACCATATATTTT	TRBJ1-3	TRBD1	NA	TRBV11-3
CASSQQGSYNEQFF	TGTGCCAGCAGCCAACAGGGTTCCTACAATGAGCAGTTCTTC	TRBJ2-1	NA	NA	TRBV11-3
CASSLRGARDYGYTF	TGTGCCAGCAGCTTGCGGGGGGCTAGAGACTATGGCTACACCTTC	TRBJ1-2	NA	NA	TRBV11-3
CASSQRRTNTEAFF	TGTGCCAGCAGCCAGCGACGGACGAACACTGAAGCTTTCTTT	TRBJ1-1	NA	NA	TRBV11-3
CASSLASAYYEQYF	TGTGCCAGCAGTTTGGCTAGCGCATACTACGAGCAGTACTTC	TRBJ2-7	NA	once	TRBV6-8
CASSIALDRVRGYTF	TGTGCCAGTAGTATAGCCCTCGACAGGGTGCGTGGCTACACCTTC	TRBJ1-2	TRBD1	NA	TRBV19
CASSLTANEKLFF	TGTGCCAGTAGCTTGACAGCGAATGAAAAACTGTTTTTT	TRBJ1-4	NA	NA	TRBV19
CASSLTGWGTEKLFF	TGTGCCAGCAGCTTGACAGGGTGGGGCACGGAAAAACTGTTTTTT	TRBJ1-4	TRBD1	NA	TRBV11-3